Following are 25 T cell receptor beta chains from one sample sequenced in a study of response to subunit inactivated influenza vaccine. TCRdb re-analysed the RT-PCR reads in MiXCR, keeping a single row per CDR3 protein. This table holds 300,000 to 350,000 distinct CDR3 sequences, 21% found once. The source material was PBMCs from blood, sampled about 20 months after vaccination. These receptors were collected from a man between 50 and 75 years old who received an inactivated influenza vaccine.

The V call is TRBV24-1, the J call TRBJ2-1; D not certain. V was pared by 3 bases and J by 9 bases, with 11 bases between. Germline CDR1 reads KGHDR; CDR2 reads SFDVKD. The CDR3 runs to 13 residues. This chain's CDR3 is CATSDEVSREQFF. The CDR3 nucleotides read TGTGCCACCAGTGATGAGGTCAGTCGTGAGCAGTTCTTC.

This clonotype was found many times. The rearrangement joins TRBV27 to TRBJ2-3, with D unclear. The CDR3 loop spans 15 amino acids. With 3 bases removed from V and 0 bases from J, the gap between germline ends came to 10 bases. Germline values: CDR1 MNHEY, CDR2 SMNVEV (reference sequence). The DNA for the CDR3 is TGTGCCAGCAGTTTTCGGACCTACAGCACAGATACGCAGTATTTT. It codes for CASSFRTYSTDTQYF.

This clonotype came up many times. V usage is TRBV5-6 and J usage is TRBJ1-2, with unresolved D. Trimming shortened V by 4 bases and J by 2 bases, and 18 bases separated the two germline ends. The CDR3 covers 16 residues. CDR1 and CDR2 from the germline V gene are SGHDT and YYEEEE. The CDR3 nucleotides read TGTGCCAGCAGCGAGCGGTCTAGGATCAGAAACTATGGCTACACCTTC. Its protein is CASSERSRIRNYGYTF.

The chain is built from TRBV28 and TRBJ2-4, with D perhaps matching TRBD2 (5 bases). Trimming left V 8 bases short and J 6 bases short, with 23 bases between. CDR3 length equals 16 residues. The germline CDR1 and CDR2 sequences are MDHEN and SYDVKM. CDR3 loop: CASRKAGQHLGNIQYF. The DNA for the CDR3 is TGTGCCAGCCGGAAGGCGGGCCAACATCTGGGAAACATTCAGTACTTC.

This clonotype was counted only a few times. V usage is TRBV20-1 and J usage is TRBJ2-3, with D tentatively TRBD2 (6 bases). This CDR3 comprises 13 residues. The germline V gene encodes CDR1 DFQATT and CDR2 SNEGSKA (reference sequence). CDR3 nucleotide sequence: TGCAGGGCTGATAGGCTAGCGTACGATACGCAGTATTTT. Translating it yields CRADRLAYDTQYF.

This chain joins TRBV4-3 and TRBJ2-7; 13 bases are a match to TRBD2. CDR3 length: 16 amino acids. The germline gives CDR1 LGHNA, CDR2 YSLEER. J was trimmed by 6 bases and V by 7 bases; bases with no gene match: 12. The CDR3 sequence is CASIRKGLAGHCEQYF. The CDR3 DNA reads as TGCGCCAGCATCCGAAAGGGACTAGCGGGACACTGCGAGCAGTACTTC.

This clonotype was observed at least ten times. The chain recombines TRBV4-3 with TRBJ1-1; D is unresolved. The CDR3 has 15 residues. V shed 0 bases and J shed 5 bases, with 13 bases lying between them. Germline V gene lookup returns CDR1 LGHNA and CDR2 YSLEER. The CDR3 DNA is TGCGCCAGCAGCCAAGATTTTTTGGGTGGAACTGAAGCTTTCTTT. Amino acid sequence: CASSQDFLGGTEAFF.

The rearrangement joins TRBV5-1 to TRBJ2-2; D gene uncertain. Trimming pared 4 bases from V and 3 bases from J, leaving 13 bases between. The CDR3 is 15 residues long. Germline V gene sequence: CDR1 SGHRS, CDR2 YFSETQ. The CDR3 loop reads CASSQDRADTGELFF. The DNA of the CDR3 is TGCGCCAGCAGCCAGGACCGGGCGGACACCGGGGAGCTGTTTTTT. Full variable domain (remainder filled in from reference TRBV5-1 and TRBJ2-2): KAGVTQTPRYLIKTRGQQVTLSCSPISGHRSVSWYQQTPGQGLQFLFEYFSETQRNKGNFPGRFSGRQFSNSRSEMNVSTLELGDSALYLCASSQDRADTGELFFGEGSRLTVL.

This clonotype occurred a few times. The chain joins TRBV7-9 to TRBJ2-5, with D unclear. The CDR3 sequence is 12 residues long. Trimming stripped 0 bases from V and 5 bases from J, with 4 bases between. The germline V gene encodes CDR1 SEHNR and CDR2 FQNEAQ (reference sequence). This chain's CDR3 is CASSLATETQYF. The CDR3 DNA reads TGTGCCAGCAGCTTAGCAACGGAGACCCAGTACTTC.

This clonotype was recorded a few times. The rearrangement links TRBV12-3 or TRBV12-4 to TRBJ2-7; unclear D gene. This CDR3 region has 14 residues. V gave up 4 bases and J gave up 0 bases, with 10 bases separating them. CDR3 loop: CASSSGRSSYEQYF. The DNA of the CDR3 is TGTGCCAGCAGTTCCGGCAGAAGCTCCTACGAGCAGTACTTC.

This clonotype was detected only a few times. The V call is TRBV12-3 or TRBV12-4, the J call TRBJ2-3; D is unresolved. The CDR3 length is 20 residues. V lost 5 bases, J lost 0 bases, and 27 bases lay in between. CDR3: CASSPRRRFVQGRSTDTQYF. In DNA form, the CDR3 reads TGTGCCAGCAGTCCCCGAAGACGGTTCGTTCAAGGAAGGAGCACAGATACGCAGTATTTT.

The rearrangement joins TRBV15 to TRBJ2-1; 12 nucleotides line up with TRBD2. Germline values: CDR1 LNHNV, CDR2 YYDKDF (reference sequence). The V and J ends lost 3 bases and 6 bases, in that order; junction bases with no gene match: 3. The CDR3 is 15 residues long. CDR3 amino acids: CATSRGLAGSNEQFF. Here the CDR3 DNA reads TGTGCCACCAGCAGGGGACTAGCGGGCTCCAATGAGCAGTTCTTC.

The chain has TRBV24-1 and TRBJ2-2; no clear D. V dropped 6 bases and J dropped 2 bases, with 12 bases sitting between them. The CDR3 consists of 15 residues. Germline V gene lookup returns CDR1 KGHDR and CDR2 SFDVKD. CDR3 in DNA: TGTGCCACCAGTTCGCTGCAGACCAACACCGGGGAGCTGTTTTTT. Amino acid sequence: CATSSLQTNTGELFF.

The chain uses TRBV12-3 or TRBV12-4 and TRBJ2-3, with D uncertain. The CDR3 is 11 residues long. Trimming took 3 bases from V and 8 from J, leaving 6 bases between them. DNA of the CDR3: TGTGCCAGCAGTTTTTCTGTTACGCAGTATTTT. Translation: CASSFSVTQYF.

In its sample, this clonotype was seen many times. The chain is built from TRBV12-3 or TRBV12-4 and TRBJ1-5, with 8 bases matching TRBD1. Trimming removed 2 bases from V and 7 bases from J; junction bases left unmatched: 4. This CDR3 is built from 14 residues. CDR3 protein: CASSLSQGAQPQHF. The CDR3 nucleotides are TGTGCCAGCAGTTTAAGCCAGGGGGCCCAGCCCCAGCATTTT.

Many counts were recorded for this clonotype. The J gene is TRBJ1-1, the V gene TRBV28, with D possibly TRBD1 on 5 matching bases. V was clipped by 3 bases and J by 4 bases, with 18 bases between them. CDR3 length equals 16 residues. Looked up from germline, CDR1 is MDHEN and CDR2 is SYDVKM. The CDR3 reads CASSLGVWGKSTEAFF. The CDR3, as DNA: TGTGCCAGCAGTTTGGGGGTGTGGGGGAAGTCCACTGAAGCTTTCTTT.

The chain has TRBV20-1 and TRBJ2-2; D call uncertain. CDR3 length: 13 residues. Between the trimmed V and J ends, which lost 6 bases and 0 bases, there was a span of 8 bases. CDR1 is DFQATT, CDR2 SNEGSKA, per germline (reference sequence). The CDR3 protein is CSARTTNTGELFF. In DNA, the CDR3 is TGCAGTGCACGGACCACGAACACCGGGGAGCTGTTTTTT.

The chain recombines TRBV20-1 with TRBJ1-5; 7 bases are shared with TRBD1. From germline, CDR1 is DFQATT and CDR2 SNEGSKA (reference sequence). The CDR3 runs 15 residues. The DNA for the CDR3 is TGCAGCGTGATAAATACCGGGACAGTAAATCAGCCCCAGCATTTT. This sequence encodes CSVINTGTVNQPQHF.

This chain uses TRBV7-2 with TRBJ2-5; D is undetermined. The CDR3 is 13 amino acids. Per germline, CDR1 SGHTA and CDR2 FQGNSA. Trimming cost V 5 bases and J 5 bases, with 12 bases left between them. CDR3 region: CASSATGRETQYF. For the CDR3, the DNA is TGTGCCAGCAGCGCCACCGGTAGGGAGACCCAGTACTTC.

This clonotype occurred a few times. The V call is TRBV20-1, the J call TRBJ1-5; a weak D match, TRBD1 (6 bases). There are 14 residues in the CDR3. With 1 base removed from V and 7 bases from J, the gap between germline ends came to 14 bases. The germline V gene encodes CDR1 DFQATT and CDR2 SNEGSKA (reference sequence). As DNA, the CDR3 is TGCAGTGCTAGAGCAGGGGAATCATGGCAGCCCCAGCATTTT. Protein: CSARAGESWQPQHF.

This clonotype was seen more than once but under ten times. The rearrangement joins TRBV15 to TRBJ2-1; no clear D gene. The CDR3 contains 13 residues. Germline-derived CDR1 and CDR2 are LNHNV and YYDKDF (reference sequence). The V end was cut by 5 bases, the J end by 0 bases, with 5 bases between. CDR3 protein: CATSVGSYNEQFF. The CDR3, as DNA: TGTGCCACCAGCGTAGGCTCCTACAATGAGCAGTTCTTC. Together with reference TRBV15 and TRBJ2-1, the CDR3 gives the full variable domain: DAMVIQNPRYQVTQFGKPVTLSCSQTLNHNVMYWYQQKSSQAPKLLFHYYDKDFNNEADTPDNFQSRRPNTSFCFLDIRSPGLGDTAMYLCATSVGSYNEQFFGPGTRLTVL.

This chain uses TRBV5-1 with TRBJ2-3, with 14 positions matching TRBD2. V gave up 5 bases and J gave up 4 bases; unmatched junction bases: 12. CDR3 length equals 18 residues. Germline CDR1 reads SGHRS; CDR2 reads YFSETQ. As DNA, the CDR3 is TGCGCCAGCAGGACAAGACTAGCGGGGGGGCAGTGGGCAGATACGCAGTATTTT. Amino acid sequence: CASRTRLAGGQWADTQYF.

This clonotype was seen a few times. The chain combines TRBV5-1 with TRBJ1-4; TRBD1 aligns across 12 bases. Germline V gene sequence: CDR1 SGHRS, CDR2 YFSETQ. The CDR3 length is 14 residues. The junction had 2 bases not matched to a gene; V was cut back by 4 bases and J by 7 bases. CDR3 sequence reads: CASSGTGGREKLFF. The CDR3 region has the DNA TGCGCCAGCAGCGGGACAGGGGGCCGTGAAAAACTGTTTTTT.

This clonotype showed up just a few times. CDR3 region: CASSNRDRAMNTEAFF. CDR3 DNA sequence: TGTGCCAGCAGTAACCGGGACAGGGCTATGAACACTGAAGCTTTCTTT. The chain joins TRBV12-3 or TRBV12-4 to TRBJ1-1, with 9 bases fitting TRBD1. With 5 bases clipped from V and 0 bases from J, the junction kept 7 bases outside the gene matches. This CDR3 is built from 16 residues.

This sequence joins TRBV7-8 and TRBJ2-1; tentatively, D is TRBD2 (7 bases). Germline V gives CDR1 SGHVS, CDR2 FQNEAQ. V was pared by 5 bases and J by 10 bases, with 21 bases between. The CDR3 has 15 residues. DNA for the CDR3: TGTGCCAGCAGCAGGGGGGAGGGGCGTACCCGGGAGCAGTTCTTC. Its translation is CASSRGEGRTREQFF.